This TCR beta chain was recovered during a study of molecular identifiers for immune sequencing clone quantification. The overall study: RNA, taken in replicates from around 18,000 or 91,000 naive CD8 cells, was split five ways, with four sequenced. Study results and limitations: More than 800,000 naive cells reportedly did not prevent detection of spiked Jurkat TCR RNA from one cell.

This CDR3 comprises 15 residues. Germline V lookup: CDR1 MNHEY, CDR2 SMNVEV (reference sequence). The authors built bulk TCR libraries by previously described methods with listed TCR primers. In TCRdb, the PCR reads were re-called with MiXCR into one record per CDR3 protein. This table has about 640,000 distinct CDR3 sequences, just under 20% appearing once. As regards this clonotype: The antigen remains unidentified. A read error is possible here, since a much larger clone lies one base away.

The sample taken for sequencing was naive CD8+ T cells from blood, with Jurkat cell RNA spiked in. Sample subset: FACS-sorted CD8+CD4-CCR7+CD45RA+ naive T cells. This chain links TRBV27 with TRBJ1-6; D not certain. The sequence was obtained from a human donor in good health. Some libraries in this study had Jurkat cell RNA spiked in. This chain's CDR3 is CASSFSGFNNSLLHF. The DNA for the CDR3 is TGTGCCAGCAGTTTTTCCGGGTTTAATAATTCACTCCTCCACTTT.